This is a list of T cell receptor beta chains from one sample in a study of OX40 agonist ivuxolimab in advanced cancers. Data came from immunoSEQ multiplex PCR; TCRdb stores just in-frame clones and leaves some out. The repertoire includes roughly 100,000 clones, roughly 89% of them detected once, and roughly 0.77% sits in the top ten. The sequences come from CD4+ or CD8+ T cells sorted from blood, collected in a trial of the OX40 agonist ivuxolimab. The origin of the receptors is an adult with an advanced solid tumor such as melanoma, head and neck, liver or kidney cancer. Both conserved end residues are part of each CDR3. D genes are given only for firm matches. A row's size may be missing; if present it is once, few, many or a size class.

>NA|TRBD1|15|TRBV6-1|TRBJ1-4
CASRGQGARGEKLFF
TGTGCCAGCCGTGGACAGGGAGCTAGGGGTGAAAAACTGTTTTTT
>NA|TRBD1|15|TRBV6-5|TRBJ2-2
CASSKATGVGGELFF
TGTGCCAGCAGTAAGGCGACAGGGGTAGGCGGGGAGCTGTTTTTT
>NA|NA|15|TRBV7-9|TRBJ1-1
CASSSVVGMNTEAFF
TGTGCCAGCAGCTCCGTGGTAGGTATGAACACTGAAGCTTTCTTT
>once|NA|13|TRBV11-2|TRBJ1-5
CASSLVVHSPQHF
TGTGCCAGCAGCTTAGTAGTCCATTCGCCCCAGCATTTT
>NA|NA|11|TRBV20-1|TRBJ2-4
CSARSGAIQYF
TGCAGTGCTAGATCTGGGGCCATTCAGTACTTC
>NA|TRBD1|16|TRBV7-2|TRBJ1-5
CASSLGQGRGNQPQHF
TGTGCCAGCAGCTTAGGACAGGGGCGGGGCAATCAGCCCCAGCATTTT
>NA|TRBD1|14|TRBV12-5|TRBJ1-1
CASGQQGLGTEAFF
TGTGCTAGTGGTCAACAGGGGCTAGGTACAGAAGCTTTCTTT
>NA|TRBD2|17|TRBV11-2|TRBJ2-7
CASSLDLGAGGRYEQYF
TGTGCCAGCAGCTTAGATCTGGGAGCGGGGGGTCGCTACGAGCAGTACTTC
>NA|NA|14|TRBV10-3|TRBJ2-7
CAISVTGSSYEQHF
TGTGCCATCAGTGTTACAGGGAGCTCCTACGAGCAGCACTTC
>NA|TRBD1|14|TRBV19|TRBJ2-7
CASSSGQAPHEQYF
TGTGCCAGTAGTTCGGGACAGGCCCCCCACGAGCAGTACTTC
>NA|NA|15|TRBV30|TRBJ1-5
CAWSVGQSLGQPQHF
TGTGCCTGGAGTGTAGGGCAGTCCCTTGGTCAGCCCCAGCATTTT
>once|NA|14|TRBV10-1|TRBJ2-1
CASSPLIPGNEQFF
TGCGCCAGCAGTCCTCTCATCCCGGGGAATGAGCAGTTCTTC
>few|NA|15|TRBV4-1|TRBJ1-1
CASSPWQGGNTEAFF
TGCGCCAGCAGTCCGTGGCAGGGTGGGAACACTGAAGCTTTCTTT
>few|TRBD1|15|TRBV5-1|TRBJ2-7
CASSLMGQGAREQYF
TGCGCCAGCAGCTTGATGGGACAGGGGGCGCGTGAGCAGTACTTC
>NA|NA|16|TRBV11-3|TRBJ1-1
CASSLELSRVHTEAFF
TGTGCCAGCAGCTTAGAGCTCTCCAGGGTACATACTGAAGCTTTCTTT
>NA|NA|14|TRBV10-2|TRBJ2-5
CASNPRGGQETQYF
TGCGCCAGCAACCCCAGGGGCGGACAAGAGACCCAGTACTTC
>once|TRBD2|13|TRBV7-2|TRBJ2-7
CASSGGGAYEQYF
TGTGCCAGCAGCGGCGGGGGGGCTTACGAGCAGTACTTC
>NA|NA|13|TRBV9|TRBJ2-3
CASSVSGADTQYF
TGTGCCAGCAGCGTATCAGGAGCAGATACGCAGTATTTT
>few|NA|14|TRBV11-2|TRBJ1-4
CASSPRAANEKLFF
TGTGCCAGCAGCCCGAGGGCGGCTAATGAAAAACTGTTTTTT
>NA|TRBD1|15|TRBV25-1|TRBJ1-1
CASRGQGAVNTEAFF
TGTGCCAGCAGGGGACAGGGGGCTGTGAACACTGAAGCTTTCTTT
>NA|NA|15|TRBV5-4|TRBJ2-3
CASRRGVMPPDTQYF
TGTGCCAGCAGACGAGGGGTTATGCCCCCAGATACGCAGTATTTT
>few|NA|15|TRBV27|TRBJ2-3
CASSSLGAGTDTQYF
TGTGCCAGCAGTTCCCTGGGGGCCGGCACAGATACGCAGTATTTT
>NA|NA|16|TRBV10-3|TRBJ1-2
CAISRGRGERNYGYTF
TGTGCCATCAGCCGCGGGAGGGGAGAAAGGAACTATGGCTACACCTTC
>NA|NA|16|TRBV6-5|TRBJ1-5
CASSYSRRQGNQPQHF
TGTGCCAGCAGTTACTCGAGACGGCAGGGAAATCAGCCCCAGCATTTT
>once|NA|14|TRBV28|TRBJ1-2
CASSPGTQLDGYTF
TGTGCCAGCAGTCCCGGGACCCAACTGGATGGCTACACCTTC
>NA|TRBD1|15|TRBV9|TRBJ1-2
CASSQSGQGLEGYTF
TGTGCCAGCAGCCAATCTGGACAGGGATTGGAGGGCTACACCTTC
>NA|NA|17|TRBV7-5|TRBJ2-7
CARSLGLLAHSSYEQYF
TGTGCCAGAAGCTTAGGGTTACTAGCGCACAGCTCCTACGAGCAGTACTTC
>NA|NA|14|TRBV7-7|TRBJ2-5
CASSRGRTQETQYF
TGTGCCAGCAGTAGAGGGCGGACACAAGAGACCCAGTACTTC
>NA|NA|14|TRBV11-2|TRBJ2-3
CASARDFDTDTQYF
TGTGCCAGCGCTCGGGACTTCGACACAGATACGCAGTATTTT
>NA|NA|12|TRBV10-2|TRBJ2-3
CASSVGSDTQYF
TGCGCCAGCAGTGTAGGCTCAGATACGCAGTATTTT
>NA|TRBD1|15|TRBV5-1|TRBJ1-5
CASSQTGERNQPQHF
TGCGCCAGCAGCCAAACAGGGGAACGCAATCAGCCCCAGCATTTT
>NA|NA|13|TRBV28|TRBJ1-2
CASSFDSNYGYTF
TGTGCCAGCAGTTTTGACAGTAACTATGGCTACACCTTC
>NA|NA|16|TRBV7-2|TRBJ1-5
CASSLIGTGLGQPQHF
TGTGCCAGCAGCTTAATAGGTACGGGGCTCGGTCAGCCCCAGCATTTT
>NA|NA|15|TRBV15|TRBJ2-7
CATSRPQGSSYEQYF
TGTGCCACCAGCAGGCCACAGGGAAGCTCCTACGAGCAGTACTTC
>few|NA|11|TRBV29-1|TRBJ1-2
CSVEDTKGYTF
TGCAGCGTTGAAGATACCAAGGGCTACACCTTC
>NA|NA|13|TRBV19|TRBJ2-5
CASSKQGQETQYF
TGTGCCAGTAGTAAACAGGGCCAAGAGACCCAGTACTTC
>NA|NA|13|TRBV27|TRBJ1-5
CASSLGRNQPQHF
TGTGCCAGCAGTTTAGGGCGGAATCAGCCCCAGCATTTT
>NA|TRBD1|16|TRBV11-2|TRBJ2-7
CASSLGGTGFAYEQYF
TGTGCCAGCAGCCTAGGCGGGACAGGGTTTGCCTACGAGCAGTACTTC
>NA|NA|11|TRBV28|TRBJ2-7
CASSLLYEQYF
TGTGCCAGCAGTTTACTTTACGAGCAGTACTTC
>NA|TRBD1|16|TRBV19|TRBJ1-2
CASSMTGGSTNYGYTF
TGTGCCAGTAGTATGACAGGGGGCTCAACTAACTATGGCTACACCTTC
>NA|NA|15|TRBV11-2|TRBJ1-6
CASSPRNSYNSPLHF
TGTGCCAGCAGCCCCCGAAACTCCTATAATTCACCCCTCCACTTT
>NA|NA|15|TRBV6-5|TRBJ1-5
CASSYSSRGNQPQHF
TGTGCCAGCAGTTATTCGTCAAGGGGGAATCAGCCCCAGCATTTT
>NA|NA|15|TRBV7-2|TRBJ1-1
CASSLDPGFRTEAFF
TGTGCCAGCAGCTTAGATCCAGGGTTCCGTACTGAAGCTTTCTTT
>NA|NA|12|TRBV15|TRBJ1-1
CATSRVWSAAFF
TGTGCCACCAGCAGAGTGTGGTCAGCAGCTTTCTTT
>NA|TRBD1|15|TRBV6-1|TRBJ2-7
CASRGRGQGAYEQYF
TGTGCCAGCAGGGGGAGGGGACAGGGGGCCTACGAGCAGTACTTC
>NA|NA|11|TRBV28|TRBJ1-4
CASRMNEKLFF
TGTGCCAGCAGGATGAATGAAAAACTGTTTTTT
>NA|TRBD1|17|TRBV27|TRBJ1-5
CASRVRGDPGVGQPQHF
TGTGCCAGTCGGGTCAGGGGGGATCCGGGCGTCGGTCAGCCCCAGCATTTT
>NA|NA|13|TRBV21-1|TRBJ2-7
CASSKVAGIEQYF
TGTGCCAGCAGCAAAGTCGCGGGGATCGAGCAGTACTTC
>NA|NA|13|TRBV18|TRBJ2-7
CASSPSEGREQYF
TGTGCCAGCTCCCCCTCGGAGGGGCGAGAGCAGTACTTC
>once|NA|13|TRBV30|TRBJ1-1
CASTGGMNTEAFF
TGTGCCTCCACGGGGGGGATGAACACTGAAGCTTTCTTT
>NA|TRBD2|15|TRBV6-5|TRBJ2-2
CASSGLAGGTGELFF
TGTGCCAGCAGTGGACTAGCGGGGGGAACCGGGGAGCTGTTTTTT
>NA|TRBD1|14|TRBV19|TRBJ1-4
CASSMVRGGEKLFF
TGTGCCAGTAGTATGGTCAGGGGGGGTGAAAAACTGTTTTTT
>once|TRBD1|14|TRBV6-5|TRBJ1-1
CASNSGTGDYEAFF
TGTGCCAGCAATTCCGGGACAGGGGATTATGAAGCTTTCTTT
>NA|NA|14|TRBV6-1|TRBJ2-7
CASRSDKAPYEQYF
TGTGCCAGCAGATCGGACAAGGCACCGTACGAGCAGTACTTC
>NA|NA|12|TRBV13|TRBJ1-1
CASSLSPTEAFF
TGTGCCAGCAGCTTATCCCCCACTGAAGCTTTCTTT